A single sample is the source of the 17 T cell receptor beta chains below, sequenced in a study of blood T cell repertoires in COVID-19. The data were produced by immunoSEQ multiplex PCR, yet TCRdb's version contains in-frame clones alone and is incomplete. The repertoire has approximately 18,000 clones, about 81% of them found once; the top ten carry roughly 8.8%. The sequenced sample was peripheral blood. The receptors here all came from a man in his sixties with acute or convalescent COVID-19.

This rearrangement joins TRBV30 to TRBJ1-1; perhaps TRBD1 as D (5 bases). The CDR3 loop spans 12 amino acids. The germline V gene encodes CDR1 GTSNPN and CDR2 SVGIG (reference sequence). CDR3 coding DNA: TGTGCTTGGGGGTATCGGCGGGGTGAAGCTTTCTTT. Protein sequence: CAWGYRRGEAFF.

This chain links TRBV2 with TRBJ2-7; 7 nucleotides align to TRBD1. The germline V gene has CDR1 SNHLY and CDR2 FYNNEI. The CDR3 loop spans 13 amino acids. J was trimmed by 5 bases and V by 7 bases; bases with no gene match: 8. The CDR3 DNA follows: TGTGCCAGCATCGCACAGGGGCCCCACGAGCAGTACTTC. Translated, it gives CASIAQGPHEQYF.

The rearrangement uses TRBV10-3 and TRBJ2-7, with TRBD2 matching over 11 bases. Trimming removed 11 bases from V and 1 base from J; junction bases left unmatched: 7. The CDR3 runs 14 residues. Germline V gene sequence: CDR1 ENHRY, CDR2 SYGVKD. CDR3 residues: CAVRGLAASYEQYF. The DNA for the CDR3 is TGTGCCGTCCGGGGACTAGCGGCTTCCTACGAGCAGTACTTC.

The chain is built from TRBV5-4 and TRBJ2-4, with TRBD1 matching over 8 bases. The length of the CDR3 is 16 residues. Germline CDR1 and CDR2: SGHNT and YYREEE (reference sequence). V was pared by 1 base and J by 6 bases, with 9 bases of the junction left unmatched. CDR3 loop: CASSLSGSDRGNIQYF. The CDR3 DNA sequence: TGTGCCAGCAGCTTGAGTGGATCCGACAGGGGAAACATTCAGTACTTC.

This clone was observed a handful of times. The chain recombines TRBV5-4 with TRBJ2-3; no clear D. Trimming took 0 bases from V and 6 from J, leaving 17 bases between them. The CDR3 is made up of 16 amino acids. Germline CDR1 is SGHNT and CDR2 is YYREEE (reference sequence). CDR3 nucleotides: TGTGCCAGCAGCTTGGCCTCGACCGCGGTAGCCGATACGCAGTATTTT. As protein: CASSLASTAVADTQYF.

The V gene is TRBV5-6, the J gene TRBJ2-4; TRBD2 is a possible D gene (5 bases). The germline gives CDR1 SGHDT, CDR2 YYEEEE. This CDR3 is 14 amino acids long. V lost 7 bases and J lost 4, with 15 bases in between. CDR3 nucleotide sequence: TGTGCCAGCCGCAGGTGGACGGGAAAAAACATTCAGTACTTC. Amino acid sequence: CASRRWTGKNIQYF.

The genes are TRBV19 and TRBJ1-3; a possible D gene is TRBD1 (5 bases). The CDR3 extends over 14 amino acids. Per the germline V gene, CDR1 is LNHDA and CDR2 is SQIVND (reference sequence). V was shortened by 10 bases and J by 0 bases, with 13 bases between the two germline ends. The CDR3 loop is CATRPGNSGNTIYF. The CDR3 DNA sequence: TGTGCCACGCGCCCAGGGAACTCTGGAAACACCATATATTTT.

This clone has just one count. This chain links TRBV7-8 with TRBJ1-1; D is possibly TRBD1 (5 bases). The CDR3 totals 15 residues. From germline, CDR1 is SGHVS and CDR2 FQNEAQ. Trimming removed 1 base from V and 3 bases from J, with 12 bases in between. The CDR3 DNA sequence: TGTGCCAGCAGCTTAGGTGCAGGGCAGGACACTGAAGCTTTCTTT. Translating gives CASSLGAGQDTEAFF.

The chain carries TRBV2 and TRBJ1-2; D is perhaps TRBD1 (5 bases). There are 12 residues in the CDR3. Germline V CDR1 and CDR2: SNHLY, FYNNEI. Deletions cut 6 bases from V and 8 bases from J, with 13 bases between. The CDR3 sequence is CASRKGLEGYTF. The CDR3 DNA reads TGTGCCAGCAGAAAGGGGCTGGAAGGCTACACCTTC.

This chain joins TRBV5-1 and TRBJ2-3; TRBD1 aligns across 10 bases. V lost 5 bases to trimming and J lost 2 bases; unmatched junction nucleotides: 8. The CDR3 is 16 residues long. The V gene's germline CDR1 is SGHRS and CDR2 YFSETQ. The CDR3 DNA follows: TGCGCCAGCAGTCGAAAGACAGGGGGCCTCACAGATACGCAGTATTTT. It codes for CASSRKTGGLTDTQYF.

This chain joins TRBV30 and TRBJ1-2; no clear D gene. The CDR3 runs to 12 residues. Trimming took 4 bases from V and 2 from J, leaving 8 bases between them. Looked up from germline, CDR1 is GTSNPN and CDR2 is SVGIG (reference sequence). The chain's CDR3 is CAWTHYNYGYTF. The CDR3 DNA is TGTGCCTGGACACATTACAACTATGGCTACACCTTC.

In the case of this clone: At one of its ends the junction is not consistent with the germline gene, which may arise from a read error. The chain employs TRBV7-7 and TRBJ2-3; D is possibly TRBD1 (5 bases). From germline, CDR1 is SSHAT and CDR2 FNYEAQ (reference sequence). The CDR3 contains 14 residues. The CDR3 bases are TGTGCTAGCAGCCTCCGTGGACAAGCAGATACGCAGTATTTT. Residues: CASSLRGQADTQYF.

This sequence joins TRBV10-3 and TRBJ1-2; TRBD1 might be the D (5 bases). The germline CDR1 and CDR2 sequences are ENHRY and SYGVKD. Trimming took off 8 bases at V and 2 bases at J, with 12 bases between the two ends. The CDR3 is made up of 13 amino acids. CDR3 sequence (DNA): TGTGCCATCCGAGGGGAGGGGAACTATGGCTACACCTTC. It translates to CAIRGEGNYGYTF.

Written as DNA, the CDR3 is TGTGCCAGCAGTGAACAAGGACAGGGGGCCAACACCATATATTTT. It encodes CASSEQGQGANTIYF. V usage is TRBV2 and J usage is TRBJ1-3; 11 bases line up with TRBD1. The CDR3 is made up of 15 amino acids. Per germline, CDR1 SNHLY and CDR2 FYNNEI. The V gene end was trimmed by 2 bases and the J gene end by 7 bases; junction bases not matched to a gene: 4.

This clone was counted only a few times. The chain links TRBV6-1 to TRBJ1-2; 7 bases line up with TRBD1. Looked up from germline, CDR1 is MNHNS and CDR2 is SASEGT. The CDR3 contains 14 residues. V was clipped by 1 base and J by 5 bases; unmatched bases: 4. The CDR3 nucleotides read TGTGCCAGCAGTGAAGAGGCAGGGGGGTATGGCTACACCTTC. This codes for CASSEEAGGYGYTF.

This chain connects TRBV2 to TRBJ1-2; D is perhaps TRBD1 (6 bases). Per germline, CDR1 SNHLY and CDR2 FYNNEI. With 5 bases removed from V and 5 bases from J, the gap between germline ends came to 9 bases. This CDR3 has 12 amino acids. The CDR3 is CASSSGAYGYTF. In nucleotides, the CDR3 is TGTGCCAGCAGTTCAGGGGCTTATGGCTACACCTTC.

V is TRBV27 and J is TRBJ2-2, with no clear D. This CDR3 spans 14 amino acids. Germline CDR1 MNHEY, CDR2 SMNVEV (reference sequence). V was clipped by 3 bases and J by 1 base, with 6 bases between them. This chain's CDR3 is CASSFNGNTGELFF. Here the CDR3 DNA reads TGTGCCAGCAGTTTCAACGGGAACACCGGGGAGCTGTTTTTT.